The 16 T cell receptor beta chains presented below share a single source sample, sequenced in a study of T cell repertoires in cytomegalovirus infection. TCRdb reprocessed the reads with MiXCR, giving one entry per CDR3 protein. The table records about a million distinct CDR3 sequences, approximately 31% of them present only once. No antigen has been identified for these receptors. This specimen consisted of cultured CD8+ T cells from PBMCs, obtained from culture after CMV antigen stimulation. These receptors were collected from a human donor in good health (CMV status not recorded). Some clones in this sample may be carry-over from other donors' samples.

The J gene is TRBJ2-1, the V gene TRBV4-2, with 15 bases fitting TRBD2. Germline assignment: CDR1 LGHNA and CDR2 YNFKEQ. The length of the CDR3 is 21 residues. The trim removed 3 bases at V and 4 bases at J, leaving 16 bases unmatched. The CDR3 region is CASSHPDAGTSGGHFYNEQFF. The CDR3 DNA reads as TGTGCCAGCAGCCATCCTGATGCCGGGACTAGCGGGGGGCATTTTTACAATGAGCAGTTCTTC.

The J gene is TRBJ1-4, the V gene TRBV5-1; D is possibly TRBD1 (5 bases). Germline values: CDR1 SGHRS, CDR2 YFSETQ. This CDR3 comprises 18 residues. V lost 4 bases and J lost 0, with 19 bases in between. CDR3 region: CASSPGFGGMATNEKLFF. The DNA of the CDR3 is TGCGCCAGCAGCCCCGGCTTTGGGGGGATGGCAACTAATGAAAAACTGTTTTTT.

V and J are TRBV9 and TRBJ2-5; 7 bases are shared with TRBD1. The junction had 6 bases not matched to a gene; V was cut back by 3 bases and J by 1 base. Germline V CDR1 and CDR2: SGDLS, YYNGEE. CDR3 length equals 15 residues. This CDR3 reads CASSEEGTAQETQYF. CDR3 DNA: TGTGCCAGCAGCGAAGAGGGGACAGCCCAAGAGACCCAGTACTTC.

This clonotype was counted a few times. V gene TRBV7-6 combines with J gene TRBJ1-3; D gene uncertain. V was trimmed by 5 bases and J by 3 bases, leaving 11 bases between them. The CDR3 runs to 14 residues. The germline gives CDR1 SGHVS, CDR2 FNYEAQ. CDR3 region: CASSPGGFGNTIYF. CDR3 in DNA: TGTGCCAGCAGCCCGGGAGGGTTTGGAAACACCATATATTTT.

This clonotype was recorded at least ten times. V usage is TRBV12-3 or TRBV12-4 and J usage is TRBJ2-2; D remains ambiguous. The V and J ends lost 8 bases and 6 bases respectively, with 10 bases between them. CDR3 length: 12 amino acids. The CDR3 nucleotides are TGTGCCAGCCTCGACGGTGCCGGGGAGCTGTTTTTT. Translation gives CASLDGAGELFF.

This clonotype was found a few times. This chain joins TRBV27 and TRBJ2-7; 9 bases line up with TRBD2. The CDR3 is 14 residues long. V trimming: 3 bases; J trimming: 5 bases; junction bases outside the gene matches: 5. Per the germline V gene, CDR1 is MNHEY and CDR2 is SMNVEV (reference sequence). The chain's CDR3 is CASSFLAGPDEQYF. The DNA for the CDR3 is TGTGCCAGCAGTTTCCTAGCGGGGCCTGACGAGCAGTACTTC.

This clonotype was picked up a small number of times. The chain recombines TRBV12-3 or TRBV12-4 with TRBJ2-7; 7 nucleotides match TRBD2. The CDR3 contains 13 residues. Trimming cost V 5 bases and J 6 bases; bases outside gene matches: 7. For the CDR3, the DNA is TGTGCCAGCAGTCCCGTCCGGGGGGTCGAGCAGTACTTC. This translates into CASSPVRGVEQYF.

A few counts support this clonotype. The chain is built from TRBV7-2 and TRBJ1-6; D remains ambiguous. CDR1 and CDR2 (germline): SGHTA, FQGNSA. The CDR3 runs to 14 residues. V gave up 5 bases and J gave up 9 bases, with 14 bases separating them. This chain's CDR3 is CASSPYDYGSPLHF. CDR3 in DNA: TGTGCCAGCAGCCCGTATGATTATGGTTCACCCCTCCACTTT.

The chain links TRBV12-5 to TRBJ2-2; D possibly corresponds to TRBD1 (5 bases). The V end lost 6 bases, the J end lost 4 bases, and 18 bases lay between the germline ends. There are 16 residues in the CDR3. Germline CDR1 reads LGHNT; CDR2 reads FRNRAP. For the CDR3, the DNA is TGTGCTAGTGGGGGCCGGAACAGGATTATCACCGGGGAGCTGTTTTTT. Amino acid sequence: CASGGRNRIITGELFF.

The chain employs TRBV6-6 and TRBJ1-5; tentatively, D is TRBD1 (5 bases). The V gene's germline CDR1 is MNHNY and CDR2 SVGAGI (reference sequence). This CDR3 has 16 amino acids. V was clipped by 2 bases and J by 4 bases, with 15 bases between them. Here the CDR3 DNA reads TGTGCCAGCAGTTACCCCCCGGGGGGGTTTAATCAGCCCCAGCATTTT. Translated, it gives CASSYPPGGFNQPQHF.

V usage is TRBV5-4 and J usage is TRBJ1-3, with D tentatively TRBD1 (5 bases). From germline, CDR1 is SGHNT and CDR2 YYREEE (reference sequence). The CDR3 runs to 14 residues. V was clipped by 4 bases and J by 6 bases, with 14 bases between them. The CDR3 region has the DNA TGTGCCAGCAGCCCACCGGGGGGGTTAAACACCATATATTTT. This gives the protein CASSPPGGLNTIYF. Supplemented by reference TRBV5-4 and TRBJ1-3, the full variable domain reads ETGVTQSPTHLIKTRGQQVTLRCSSQSGHNTVSWYQQALGQGPQFIFQYYREEENGRGNFPPRFSGLQFPNYSSELNVNALELDDSALYLCASSPPGGLNTIYFGEGSWLTVV.

In its sample, this clonotype was seen many times. The J gene is TRBJ2-7, the V gene TRBV6-2 or TRBV6-3; 8 nucleotides match TRBD2. The ends lost 6 bases at V and 4 bases at J; junction bases unmatched: 8. The germline gives CDR1 MNHEY, CDR2 SVGEGT. The length of the CDR3 is 14 residues. CDR3 coding DNA: TGTGCCAGCAGCCCTCTGGCGGGGGGTTACGAGCAGTACGTC. This encodes CASSPLAGGYEQYV.

This rearrangement joins TRBV25-1 to TRBJ2-1, with D hard to call. Between the trimmed V and J ends, which lost 1 base and 8 bases, there was a span of 6 bases. The CDR3 runs to 12 residues. Germline assignment: CDR1 MGHDK and CDR2 SYGVNS. As DNA, the CDR3 is TGTGCCAGCAGTGAATTCGGTGATGAGCAGTTCTTC. As protein: CASSEFGDEQFF.

This clonotype was detected many times. The chain is built from TRBV7-2 and TRBJ1-2; perhaps TRBD1 as D (6 bases). Germline assignment: CDR1 SGHTA and CDR2 FQGNSA. Deletions cut 5 bases from V and 5 bases from J, with 24 bases between. The CDR3 sequence is 17 residues long. The CDR3 region has the DNA TGTGCCAGCAGCCTTCACTACAGGGATTCTCCCCAATATGGCTACACCTTC. This sequence encodes CASSLHYRDSPQYGYTF.

In its sample, this clonotype was seen a few times. This sequence joins TRBV27 and TRBJ2-1; D gene unclear. The germline CDR1 and CDR2 sequences are MNHEY and SMNVEV (reference sequence). There are 15 residues in the CDR3. With 6 bases removed from V and 3 bases from J, the gap between germline ends came to 15 bases. The CDR3 nucleotides read TGTGCCAGCAGCCCCGGGTCCGCACTCTACAATGAGCAGTTCTTC. Residues: CASSPGSALYNEQFF.

CDR3 loop: CASSPGGVLVPLHF. The CDR3 DNA sequence: TGTGCCAGCAGCCCGGGGGGTGTCCTGGTTCCCCTCCACTTT. This chain uses TRBV7-6 with TRBJ1-6, with a possible D match to TRBD1 (5 bases). In germline, CDR1 is SGHVS, CDR2 FNYEAQ. Deletions cut 5 bases from V and 13 bases from J, with 18 bases between. There are 14 residues in the CDR3.